Presented here are 31 T cell receptor beta chains from one specimen sequenced in a study of T cells in Graves' hyperthyroidism and ophthalmopathy. Amplification yielded TCR beta CDR3 regions, with RNA transcripts as the source. HTBI primers drove first-round RT-PCR of the TCR CDR3. MiXCR was run by TCRdb on the multiplex PCR reads, yielding one entry per CDR3 protein. The sample includes 700,000 or so distinct CDR3 sequences, about 16% of them seen just once. The sequencing sample was made of blood. These TCRs come from a man aged 18 to 29 with Graves' hyperthyroidism.

There are many counts of this clonotype. CDR3 bases: TGTGCCAGCAGCCCCCGACCCTTCCTAGCGGGAGGGCCTCGGTACGAGCAGTACTTC. Residues: CASSPRPFLAGGPRYEQYF. V and J are TRBV7-2 and TRBJ2-7, with TRBD2 identical over 12 bases. Trimming removed 5 bases from V and 4 bases from J; junction bases left unmatched: 18. This CDR3 contains 19 residues. Germline lookup yields CDR1 SGHTA and CDR2 FQGNSA.

In this sample, this clonotype turned up many times. The chain is built from TRBV28 and TRBJ2-7, with TRBD2 as a possible D gene (5 bases). CDR1 MDHEN and CDR2 SYDVKM come from the germline V gene. V was shortened by 5 bases and J by 3 bases, with 14 bases between the two germline ends. The CDR3 covers 14 residues. Written as DNA, the CDR3 is TGTGCCAGCAGTACGAGGGCAGCGCGCTACGAGCAGTACTTC. Translated, it gives CASSTRAARYEQYF.

Only a few counts were recorded for this clonotype. This chain uses TRBV7-2 with TRBJ2-1; the match to TRBD2 covers 9 bases. The CDR3 loop spans 19 amino acids. V gave up 5 bases and J gave up 5 bases; unmatched junction bases: 19. Germline V lookup: CDR1 SGHTA, CDR2 FQGNSA. The CDR3 reads CASSPLARLYGGRDNEQFF. The CDR3 DNA reads as TGTGCCAGCAGCCCCCTCGCGCGGCTTTACGGCGGGAGGGACAATGAGCAGTTCTTC.

The chain uses TRBV28 and TRBJ1-6, with a tentative D call TRBD1 (5 bases). The CDR3 contains 13 residues. Trimming pared 5 bases from V and 13 bases from J, leaving 15 bases between. The germline CDR1 and CDR2 sequences are MDHEN and SYDVKM. CDR3 DNA: TGTGCCAGCAGTAACCGGGGCCCTTTGCCCCTCCACTTT. Translated, it gives CASSNRGPLPLHF.

The chain couples TRBV14 to TRBJ2-5, with D hard to call. Germline V gene sequence: CDR1 SGHDN, CDR2 FVKESK. V shed 3 bases and J shed 4 bases, with 18 bases lying between them. This CDR3 region has 16 residues. For the CDR3, the DNA is TGTGCCAGCAGCCATCTCAGAAGGGCCAAGGGAGAGACCCAGTACTTC. Residues: CASSHLRRAKGETQYF.

Only a few counts were recorded for this clonotype. CDR3 nucleotide sequence: TGTGCCAGCAGCTTATTTTCGGGACAGAGGAGGGAGCAGTACTTC. Translation: CASSLFSGQRREQYF. The V gene is TRBV7-9, the J gene TRBJ2-7, with 7 bases aligning to TRBD1. This CDR3 has 15 residues. V was pared by 2 bases and J by 7 bases, with 11 bases of the junction left unmatched. Germline V gives CDR1 SEHNR, CDR2 FQNEAQ (reference sequence).

For the CDR3, the DNA is TGTGCCAGCAGTCCTCCCAGGGACAGGGGCTACAATGAGCAGTTCTTC. Protein sequence: CASSPPRDRGYNEQFF. The rearrangement uses TRBV28 and TRBJ2-1; 10 bases align to TRBD1. The CDR3 contains 16 residues. J was trimmed by 3 bases and V by 5 bases; bases with no gene match: 7. Germline loops: CDR1 MDHEN, CDR2 SYDVKM.

Of note for this clonotype: A read error may explain this, as a much larger clone is one base away. The chain combines TRBV5-1 with TRBJ2-1, with D possibly being TRBD2 (5 bases). Germline lookup yields CDR1 SGHRS and CDR2 YFSETQ. The CDR3 is made up of 15 amino acids. The germline V and J ends were trimmed by 4 bases and 7 bases, with 18 bases remaining between them. CDR3 amino acids: CASSDLDWARNEQFF. The CDR3 DNA is TGCGCCAGCAGCGACTTGGACTGGGCAAGGAATGAGCAGTTCTTC.

The rearrangement joins TRBV19 to TRBJ2-2, with 9 bases aligning to TRBD2. The CDR3 consists of 16 residues. Germline V lookup: CDR1 LNHDA, CDR2 SQIVND (reference sequence). The V and J ends lost 6 bases and 4 bases, in that order; junction bases with no gene match: 9. The CDR3 DNA sequence: TGTGCCAGTAGGATCTGGGGCGGGAGGGCCACCGGGGAGCTGTTTTTT. Translation gives CASRIWGGRATGELFF.

Here the CDR3 DNA reads TGTGCCATCAGTGAAGAAACATTCCCCTACGAGCAGTACTTC. Translated: CAISEETFPYEQYF. The V gene is TRBV10-3, the J gene TRBJ2-7; the D is unclear. The germline V gene has CDR1 ENHRY and CDR2 SYGVKD. The CDR3 runs 14 residues. The V and J ends lost 3 bases and 2 bases respectively, with 11 bases between them.

There are a few counts of this clonotype. The V gene is TRBV27, the J gene TRBJ1-2; no firm D call. V shed 8 bases and J shed 0 bases, with 13 bases lying between them. From germline, CDR1 is MNHEY and CDR2 SMNVEV (reference sequence). CDR3 length: 14 amino acids. DNA of the CDR3: TGTGCCAGCTCTCCATGGGAAGCTAACTATGGCTACACCTTC. Its translation: CASSPWEANYGYTF.

The rearrangement links TRBV7-9 to TRBJ2-6; 7 positions agree with TRBD1. The CDR3 has 16 residues. The V and J ends lost 11 bases and 5 bases, in that order; junction bases with no gene match: 15. Germline-derived CDR1 and CDR2 are SEHNR and FQNEAQ (reference sequence). Here the CDR3 DNA reads TGTGCCGCAACTCGGGACAGCTTTGGTCGGGCCAACGTCCTGACTTTC. Translated, it gives CAATRDSFGRANVLTF.

This clonotype has ten or more counts. V is TRBV12-3 or TRBV12-4 and J is TRBJ1-4; perhaps TRBD1 as D (5 bases). The CDR3 is 14 residues long. Trimming removed 6 bases from V and 8 bases from J, with 16 bases in between. Here the CDR3 DNA reads TGTGCCAGCAGCCCCAGGGCCAAGGGCGAAAAACTGTTTTTT. Encoded protein: CASSPRAKGEKLFF.

This chain connects TRBV11-3 to TRBJ2-5; 10 nucleotides align to TRBD1. Germline V lookup: CDR1 SGHNT, CDR2 YENEEA. The length of the CDR3 is 17 residues. The V and J ends lost 2 bases and 1 base, in that order; junction bases with no gene match: 7. The CDR3 spells CASSLIVRDRGQETQYF. The CDR3 bases are TGTGCCAGCAGCTTAATAGTCCGGGACAGGGGCCAAGAGACCCAGTACTTC.

This clonotype appeared many times. The chain joins TRBV27 to TRBJ2-7, with D possibly TRBD1 on 5 matching bases. CDR3 size: 12 residues. The germline gives CDR1 MNHEY, CDR2 SMNVEV (reference sequence). Trimming shortened V by 2 bases and J by 6 bases, and 8 bases separated the two germline ends. CDR3 amino acids: CASSLEGVEQYF. The CDR3 DNA is TGTGCCAGCAGTTTAGAAGGGGTCGAGCAGTACTTC.

This clonotype has a count of ten or more. The chain carries TRBV28 and TRBJ1-5; D uncertain. V was clipped by 6 bases and J by 9 bases, with 12 bases between them. The CDR3 totals 12 residues. Per the germline V gene, CDR1 is MDHEN and CDR2 is SYDVKM. The DNA of the CDR3 is TGTGCCAGCAGAGATGCGTTAGCGCCCCAGCATTTT. Protein product: CASRDALAPQHF. The variable domain in full, with the rest retrieved from reference TRBV28 and TRBJ1-5, is DVKVTQSSRYLVKRTGEKVFLECVQDMDHENMFWYRQDPGLGLRLIYFSYDVKMKEKGDIPEGYSVSREKKERFSLILESASTNQTSMYLCASRDALAPQHFGDGTRLSIL.

This clonotype showed up just a few times. The J gene is TRBJ2-2, the V gene TRBV9, with TRBD1 matching 9 bases. Germline trimming cut 2 bases from V and 2 bases from J; bases unmatched to any gene: 10. CDR1 and CDR2 from the germline V gene are SGDLS and YYNGEE. CDR3 size: 18 residues. Here the CDR3 DNA reads TGTGCCAGCAGCGTTCTTAACAGGGGGCATTCCAACACCGGGGAGCTGTTTTTT. Translating gives CASSVLNRGHSNTGELFF.

This clonotype turned up a few times. This chain links TRBV2 with TRBJ2-1, with D possibly TRBD2 on 5 matching bases. The germline CDR1 and CDR2 sequences are SNHLY and FYNNEI. V was trimmed by 3 bases and J by 2 bases, leaving 5 bases between them. CDR3 size: 13 residues. The CDR3 loop is CASSEEAYNEQFF. Here the CDR3 DNA reads TGTGCCAGCAGTGAGGAGGCCTACAATGAGCAGTTCTTC.

As regards this clonotype: A much larger clone is a single base away; this may be a read error. V usage is TRBV11-3 and J usage is TRBJ2-1; 9 positions match TRBD1. This CDR3 is built from 15 residues. V lost 3 bases and J lost 8; bases outside the gene matches: 8. Germline V gives CDR1 SGHNT, CDR2 YENEEA. The CDR3 sequence: CASSFIGTGPDEQFF. For the CDR3, the DNA is TGTGCCAGCAGCTTTATCGGGACAGGGCCCGATGAGCAGTTCTTC.

The gene calls are TRBV9 and TRBJ1-1; D call uncertain. Germline assignment: CDR1 SGDLS and CDR2 YYNGEE. V was shortened by 0 bases and J by 9 bases, with 12 bases between the two germline ends. The CDR3 runs 13 residues. The CDR3 loop is CASSVVPAGKAFF. The CDR3, as DNA: TGTGCCAGCAGCGTAGTCCCGGCTGGGAAAGCTTTCTTT. The complete variable domain, with remaining parts taken from reference TRBV9 and TRBJ1-1, reads DSGVTQTPKHLITATGQRVTLRCSPRSGDLSVYWYQQSLDQGLQFLIQYYNGEERAKGNILERFSAQQFPDLHSELNLSSLELGDSALYFCASSVVPAGKAFFGQGTRLTVV.

This clonotype was recorded at least ten times. The chain joins TRBV28 to TRBJ2-7; the match to TRBD1 covers 8 bases. In germline, CDR1 is MDHEN, CDR2 SYDVKM. The CDR3 runs to 14 residues. V was clipped by 6 bases and J by 3 bases; unmatched bases: 7. CDR3 sequence reads: CASRRSGQGYEQYF. The CDR3 bases are TGTGCCAGCAGGAGATCCGGACAGGGCTACGAGCAGTACTTC.

This clonotype was seen more than once but under ten times. The genes are TRBV29-1 and TRBJ2-1; 12 positions match TRBD2. V was pared by 7 bases and J by 6 bases, with 4 bases of the junction left unmatched. The CDR3 has 13 residues. CDR1 is SQVTM and CDR2 is ANQGSEA in the germline V gene. Here the CDR3 reads CSAALAGGNEQFF. CDR3 coding DNA: TGCAGCGCCGCACTAGCGGGAGGCAATGAGCAGTTCTTC.

This clonotype occurred many times. The chain carries TRBV28 and TRBJ2-5, with D hard to call. The CDR3 runs to 13 residues. V was clipped by 4 bases and J by 6 bases, with 12 bases between them. CDR1 and CDR2 (germline): MDHEN, SYDVKM. The CDR3 DNA reads TGTGCCAGCAGTTCACGGACGTTCCAGACCCAGTACTTC. It specifies CASSSRTFQTQYF.

The V and J genes are TRBV4-3 and TRBJ2-3; D gene unclear. The ends were cut back, 0 bases at V and 8 bases at J, with 9 bases in the middle. Germline V gene sequence: CDR1 LGHNA, CDR2 YSLEER. The length of the CDR3 is 13 residues. The CDR3 DNA follows: TGCGCCAGCAGCCAAGATAGTACGGTTACGCAGTATTTT. Translation gives CASSQDSTVTQYF.

This clonotype has ten or more counts. The chain has TRBV20-1 and TRBJ1-1; D gene uncertain. This CDR3 spans 11 amino acids. V lost 5 bases and J lost 0, with 4 bases in between. From germline, CDR1 is DFQATT and CDR2 SNEGSKA (reference sequence). This CDR3 reads CSAYLNTEAFF. The DNA of the CDR3 is TGCAGTGCTTACCTGAACACTGAAGCTTTCTTT.

This clonotype was found once. CDR3 sequence: CAISEGWTSGRCEQYF. Here the CDR3 DNA reads TGTGCCATCAGTGAGGGGTGGACTAGCGGGAGGTGCGAGCAGTACTTC. V is TRBV10-3 and J is TRBJ2-7, with 14 bases matching TRBD2. The germline V gene has CDR1 ENHRY and CDR2 SYGVKD. V gave up 2 bases and J gave up 6 bases; unmatched junction bases: 6. CDR3 length: 16 residues.

The V call is TRBV20-1, the J call TRBJ2-1, with TRBD2 matching over 12 bases. Germline V gene sequence: CDR1 DFQATT, CDR2 SNEGSKA (reference sequence). The CDR3 spans 17 residues. The ends lost 3 bases at V and 4 bases at J; junction bases unmatched: 10. The DNA for the CDR3 is TGCAGTGCTAGTCAGCTAGCGGGAGGGCCGCGGTACAATGAGCAGTTCTTC. Its protein product is CSASQLAGGPRYNEQFF.

Concerning this clonotype itself: This may come from a read error, since a much larger clone is one base off. The V call is TRBV10-3, the J call TRBJ2-7; no reliable D call. The germline CDR1 and CDR2 sequences are ENHRY and SYGVKD. The CDR3 consists of 14 residues. The chain's CDR3 is CTISELELSREQYF. The CDR3, as DNA: TGTACCATCAGTGAGTTAGAATTAAGTCGCGAGCAGTACTTC.

The chain joins TRBV7-9 to TRBJ2-3; perhaps TRBD2 as D (6 bases). The CDR3 runs 14 residues. Per germline, CDR1 SEHNR and CDR2 FQNEAQ (reference sequence). The V and J ends lost 0 bases and 5 bases respectively, with 9 bases between them. The CDR3: CASSLALAKDTQYF. The CDR3 nucleotides read TGTGCCAGCAGCTTAGCGCTAGCGAAAGATACGCAGTATTTT. Full variable domain (missing parts from reference TRBV7-9 and TRBJ2-3): DTGVSQNPRHKITKRGQNVTFRCDPISEHNRLYWYRQTLGQGPEFLTYFQNEAQLEKSRLLSDRFSAERPKGSFSTLEIQRTEQGDSAMYLCASSLALAKDTQYFGPGTRLTVL.

This clonotype was observed a few times. CDR3 nucleotide sequence: TGTGCCTGGAGTGAGTGGGGAACTCTCGAAGCTTTCTTT. Amino acid sequence: CAWSEWGTLEAFF. This chain connects TRBV30 to TRBJ1-1; D gene unclear. This CDR3 spans 13 amino acids. Germline V gene sequence: CDR1 GTSNPN, CDR2 SVGIG (reference sequence). Trimming took off 1 base at V and 8 bases at J, with 14 bases between the two ends.

In its sample, this clonotype was seen a few times. The chain carries TRBV28 and TRBJ1-2; D remains ambiguous. V lost 7 bases and J lost 4, with 19 bases in between. Looked up from germline, CDR1 is MDHEN and CDR2 is SYDVKM. The CDR3 contains 15 residues. The CDR3 nucleotides read TGTGCCAGCATAGGCGCCGACCAAAGGTTCTATGGCTACACCTTC. Its translation is CASIGADQRFYGYTF.